A selection of T cell receptor beta chains follows, all from one sample in a study of response to subunit inactivated influenza vaccine. One entry per CDR3 protein results from TCRdb running MiXCR on the RT-PCR reads. Of over 750,000 distinct CDR3 sequences in the sample, around 21% are singletons; the top ten hold around 9.6%. The sequences come from PBMCs from blood, collected about 5 days after vaccination. The source of these receptors is a man aged 45-65 years who received an inactivated influenza vaccine. The CDR3 runs from the conserved cysteine through the conserved F or W. D genes are given only for firm matches. A row's size may be missing; if present it is once, few, many or a size class.

>TRBV11-1|TRBD2|TRBJ2-3|.
TGTGCCAGCAGCTTAGCTGATCCGGGACTAGCGGGGGTCAGGGGGCGCACAGATACGCAGTATTTT
CASSLADPGLAGVRGRTDTQYF
>TRBV27|.|TRBJ2-1|.
TGTGCCAGCACCCGGACAGCCTCGGGGGTTGAGCAGTTCTTC
CASTRTASGVEQFF
>TRBV29-1|TRBD1|TRBJ1-2|few
TGCAGCGCCCAGGGGGCGGGCTATGGCTACACCTTC
CSAQGAGYGYTF
>TRBV29-1|TRBD1|TRBJ1-1|few
TGCAGCGCCCACAGGGGAGGGACTGAAGCTTTCTTT
CSAHRGGTEAFF
>TRBV6-5|.|TRBJ2-7|.
TGTGCCACCCGGGGAGCTCCCTACGAGCAGTACTTC
CATRGAPYEQYF
>TRBV12-3/TRBV12-4|.|TRBJ1-1|.
TGTGCCAGCAGTTTGTTCAGAGTCCAAGAAGCTTTCTTT
CASSLFRVQEAFF
>TRBV20-1|TRBD2|TRBJ2-3|.
TGCCGTGGGACTAGCGGTAACCCTAGCACAGATACGCGGTATTTT
CRGTSGNPSTDTRYF
>TRBV5-1|TRBD1|TRBJ2-2|few
TGCGCCAGCACCGAGACAGGGTTGAACACCGGGGAGCTGTTTTTT
CASTETGLNTGELFF
>TRBV7-9|.|TRBJ2-7|.
TGTGCCAGCAGCTCGACAGGGAGGTTAAAGGCCTACGAGCAGTACTTC
CASSSTGRLKAYEQYF
>TRBV20-1|.|TRBJ1-6|few
TGCAGTGCTAGGAAGACAGGAGTTAATAATTCACCCCTCCACTTT
CSARKTGVNNSPLHF
>TRBV9|.|TRBJ2-1|.
TGTGCCAGCAGCGCCCAGTTCCGGGATTCCAATGAGCAGTTCTTC
CASSAQFRDSNEQFF
>TRBV11-2|TRBD2|TRBJ2-7|few
TGTGCCAGCAGCGCCGGGACTAGCGGGTTCTACGAGCAGTACTTC
CASSAGTSGFYEQYF
>TRBV29-1|.|TRBJ2-5|.
TGCAGCGTGGAACACGTGGGGAAAGAGACCCAGTACTTC
CSVEHVGKETQYF
>TRBV25-1|.|TRBJ2-2|.
TGTGCCAGCAGTGAAGTGGCCGGGGAGCTGTTTTTT
CASSEVAGELFF
>TRBV12-3/TRBV12-4|.|TRBJ2-3|few
TGTGCCAGCAGTTTAGTACTCACAGATACGCAGTATTTT
CASSLVLTDTQYF
>TRBV7-9|.|TRBJ1-1|.
TGTGCCAGCAGCCTACAATGGGGGGGAGAAGCTTTCTTT
CASSLQWGGEAFF
>TRBV12-3/TRBV12-4|.|TRBJ1-5|few
TGTGCCAGCAGGCAGAGCAATCAGCCCCAGCATTTT
CASRQSNQPQHF
>TRBV5-1|.|TRBJ2-1|many
TGCGCCAGCAGCTTGGAATGGGGGGGGCCCACCTACAATGAGCAGTTCTTC
CASSLEWGGPTYNEQFF
>TRBV29-1|.|TRBJ2-7|many
TGCAGCGTCCGGATTGTATACGAGCAGTACTTC
CSVRIVYEQYF
>TRBV5-1|.|TRBJ2-1|.
TGCGCCAGCAGCCAACCGGGCAGCTACAATGAGCAGTTCTTC
CASSQPGSYNEQFF
>TRBV7-9|.|TRBJ2-1|.
TGTGCCAGCAGCTATCTTCCTCCCAATGAGCAGTTCTTC
CASSYLPPNEQFF
>TRBV6-5|.|TRBJ2-7|few
TGTGCCAGCAGTTACTTCCTAACCCCGAGGGGGATTCTCTACGAGCAGTACTTC
CASSYFLTPRGILYEQYF
>TRBV7-9|.|TRBJ1-5|few
TGTGCCAGCAGCTTAGGACTACCTGGGCAGCCCCAGCATTTT
CASSLGLPGQPQHF
>TRBV7-9|TRBD2|TRBJ2-1|few
TGTGCCAGCAGCTTAGAAGTGCTAGCGGGTAGGCATGAGCAGTTCTTC
CASSLEVLAGRHEQFF
>TRBV12-3/TRBV12-4|TRBD2|TRBJ2-2|few
TGTGCCAGCAGACCAGCCGGGACTAGCAACACCGGGGAGCTGTTTTTT
CASRPAGTSNTGELFF
>TRBV7-2|.|TRBJ1-1|few
TGTGCCAGCAGCTTAGCCATGCCTGAAGCTTTCTTT
CASSLAMPEAFF
>TRBV15|.|TRBJ2-1|.
TGTGCCACCAGCAGAGTCAGGGTGTATGAGCAGTTCTTC
CATSRVRVYEQFF
>TRBV20-1|.|TRBJ2-2|many
TGCAGTGCTAGAGGGTCCGCCGGGGAGCTGTTTTTT
CSARGSAGELFF
>TRBV3-1|.|TRBJ2-7|.
TGTGTCAGCAGCCTTAGAGTAGGACAGAACTACGGGCAGTACTTC
CVSSLRVGQNYGQYF
>TRBV4-3|.|TRBJ2-2|.
TGCGCCAGCAGCCAAGTTGCCACCAGCACCGGGGAGCTGTTTTTT
CASSQVATSTGELFF
>TRBV10-3|TRBD2|TRBJ2-3|few
TGTGCCATCAGCTCCGGGACTAGCGGGAGTACAGATACGCAGTATTTT
CAISSGTSGSTDTQYF
>TRBV7-8|.|TRBJ2-5|.
TGTGCCAGCAGCTTAACTTGGCGCCCTCAAGAGACCCAGTACTTC
CASSLTWRPQETQYF
>TRBV4-3|.|TRBJ1-2|few
TGCGCCAGCAGCCAAGAACGGGGAAGAAACTATGGCTACACCTTC
CASSQERGRNYGYTF
>TRBV20-1|TRBD2|TRBJ2-7|.
TGCAGTGCTAGAGATCTTTTTGCTAGCGGGAGTCTTACCCACGAGCAGTACTTC
CSARDLFASGSLTHEQYF
>TRBV4-1|.|TRBJ1-4|many
TGCGCCAGCAGCCAAGATAGGGAAGGAGGGTTTGCAACTAATGAAAAACTGTTTTTT
CASSQDREGGFATNEKLFF
>TRBV12-3/TRBV12-4|TRBD1|TRBJ2-2|.
TGTGCCGGCCAGACAGGGCTGGCCACCGGGGAGCTGTTTTTT
CAGQTGLATGELFF
>TRBV7-2|TRBD1|TRBJ2-1|.
TGTGCCAGCAGCTTTGGACAGGGGAAGGGCAATGAGCAGTTCTTC
CASSFGQGKGNEQFF
>TRBV4-3|TRBD2|TRBJ2-3|.
TGCGCCAGCAGCCAAGAAGAGCGGGGGCGCACAGATACGCAGTATTTT
CASSQEERGRTDTQYF
>TRBV29-1|.|TRBJ2-7|.
TGCAGCGTCGTTGTGGAGAGTGGCCCCTACGAGCAGTACTTC
CSVVVESGPYEQYF
>TRBV6-1|TRBD1|TRBJ2-3|.
TGTGCCAGCAGTGAGGGACAGTCTCACACAGATACGCAGTATTTT
CASSEGQSHTDTQYF